This TCR beta chain was recovered during a study of OX40 agonist ivuxolimab in advanced cancers. Study summary: At around 81% male, the cohort had a mean age of around 56 years, ranging from about 23 to 79. Allowance was made for prior anti-PD-1, anti-PD-L1 or anti-CTLA-4 therapy, and approximately 40% had some.

Study-wide points: Nonresponders, in some cases, also had low normalized T-cell clonal expansion.

J gave up 0 bases and V 4 bases, and 4 bases lay outside the gene matches. Germline lookup yields CDR1 SGHNT and CDR2 YYREEE (reference sequence). CDR3 length: 14 amino acids. Exclusion of a patient followed from autoimmune disease history or systemic immunosuppression. Data came from immunoSEQ multiplex PCR; TCRdb stores just in-frame clones and leaves some out. The sample comprises 70,000 or so clones, around 87% of which are singletons, and under 1% rests with the top ten. With respect to this clone: Its antigen is undetermined.

Material: CD4+ or CD8+ T cells sorted from blood, obtained in a trial of the OX40 agonist ivuxolimab. The rearrangement uses TRBV5-4 and TRBJ2-7, with 7 bases aligning to TRBD1. The sequence derives from an adult with an advanced solid tumor such as melanoma, head and neck, liver or kidney cancer. The DNA for the CDR3 is TGTGCCAGCAGCCTCCGACAGGGCTCCTACGAGCAGTACTTC. Protein product: CASSLRQGSYEQYF.